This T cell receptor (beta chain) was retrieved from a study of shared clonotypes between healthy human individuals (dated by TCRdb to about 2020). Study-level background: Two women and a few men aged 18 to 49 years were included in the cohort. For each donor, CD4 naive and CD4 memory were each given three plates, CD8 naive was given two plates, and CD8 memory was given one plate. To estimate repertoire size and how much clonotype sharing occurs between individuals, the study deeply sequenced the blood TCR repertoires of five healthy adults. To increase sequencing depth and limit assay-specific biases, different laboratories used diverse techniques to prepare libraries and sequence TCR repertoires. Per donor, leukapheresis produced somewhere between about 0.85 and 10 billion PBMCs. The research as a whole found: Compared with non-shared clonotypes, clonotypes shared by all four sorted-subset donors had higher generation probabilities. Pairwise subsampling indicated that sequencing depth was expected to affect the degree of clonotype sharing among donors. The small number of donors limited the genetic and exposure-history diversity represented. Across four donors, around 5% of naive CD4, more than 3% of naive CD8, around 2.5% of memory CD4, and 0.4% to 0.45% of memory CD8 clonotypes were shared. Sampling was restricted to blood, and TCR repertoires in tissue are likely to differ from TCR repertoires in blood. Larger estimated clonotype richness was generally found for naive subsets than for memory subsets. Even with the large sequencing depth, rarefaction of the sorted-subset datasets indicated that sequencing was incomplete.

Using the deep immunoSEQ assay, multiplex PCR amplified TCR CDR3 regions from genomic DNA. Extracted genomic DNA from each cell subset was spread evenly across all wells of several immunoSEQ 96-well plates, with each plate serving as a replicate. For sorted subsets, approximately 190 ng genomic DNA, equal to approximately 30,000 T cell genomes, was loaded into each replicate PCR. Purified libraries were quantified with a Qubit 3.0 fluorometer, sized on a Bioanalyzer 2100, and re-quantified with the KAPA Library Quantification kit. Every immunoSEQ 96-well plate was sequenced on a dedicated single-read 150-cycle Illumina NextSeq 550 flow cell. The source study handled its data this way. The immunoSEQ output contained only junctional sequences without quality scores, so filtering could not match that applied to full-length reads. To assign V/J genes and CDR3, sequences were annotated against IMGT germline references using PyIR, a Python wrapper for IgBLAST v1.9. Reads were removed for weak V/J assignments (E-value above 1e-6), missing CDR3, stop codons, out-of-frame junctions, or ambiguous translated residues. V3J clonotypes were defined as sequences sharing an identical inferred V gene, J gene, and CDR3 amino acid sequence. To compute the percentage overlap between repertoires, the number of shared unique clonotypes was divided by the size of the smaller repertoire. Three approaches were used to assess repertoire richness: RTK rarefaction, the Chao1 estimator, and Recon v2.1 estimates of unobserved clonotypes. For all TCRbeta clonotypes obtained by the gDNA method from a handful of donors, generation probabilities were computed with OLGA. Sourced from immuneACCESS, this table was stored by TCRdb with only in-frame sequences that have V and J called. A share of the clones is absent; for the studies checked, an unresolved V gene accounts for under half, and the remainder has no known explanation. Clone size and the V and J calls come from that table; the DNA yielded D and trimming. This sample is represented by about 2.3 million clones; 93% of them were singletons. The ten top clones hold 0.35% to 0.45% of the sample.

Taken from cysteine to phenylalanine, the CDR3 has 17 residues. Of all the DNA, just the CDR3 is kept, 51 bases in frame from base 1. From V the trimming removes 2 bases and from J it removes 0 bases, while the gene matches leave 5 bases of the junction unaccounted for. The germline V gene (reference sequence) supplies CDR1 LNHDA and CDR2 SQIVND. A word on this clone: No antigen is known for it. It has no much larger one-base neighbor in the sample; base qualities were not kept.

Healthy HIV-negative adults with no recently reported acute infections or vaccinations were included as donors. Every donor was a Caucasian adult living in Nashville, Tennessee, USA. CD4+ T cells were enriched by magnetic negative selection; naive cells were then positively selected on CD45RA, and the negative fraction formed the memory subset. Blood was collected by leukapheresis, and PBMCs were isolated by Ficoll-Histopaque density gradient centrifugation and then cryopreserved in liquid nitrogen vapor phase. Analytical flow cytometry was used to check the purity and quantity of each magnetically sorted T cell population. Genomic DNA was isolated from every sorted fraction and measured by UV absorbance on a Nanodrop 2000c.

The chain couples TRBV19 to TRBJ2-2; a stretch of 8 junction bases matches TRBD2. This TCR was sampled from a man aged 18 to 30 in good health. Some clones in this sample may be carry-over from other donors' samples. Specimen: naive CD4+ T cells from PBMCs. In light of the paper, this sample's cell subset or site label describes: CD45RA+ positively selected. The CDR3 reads CASSIIGLASNTGELFF. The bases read TGTGCCAGTAGTATAATCGGACTAGCTTCGAACACCGGGGAGCTGTTTTTT.